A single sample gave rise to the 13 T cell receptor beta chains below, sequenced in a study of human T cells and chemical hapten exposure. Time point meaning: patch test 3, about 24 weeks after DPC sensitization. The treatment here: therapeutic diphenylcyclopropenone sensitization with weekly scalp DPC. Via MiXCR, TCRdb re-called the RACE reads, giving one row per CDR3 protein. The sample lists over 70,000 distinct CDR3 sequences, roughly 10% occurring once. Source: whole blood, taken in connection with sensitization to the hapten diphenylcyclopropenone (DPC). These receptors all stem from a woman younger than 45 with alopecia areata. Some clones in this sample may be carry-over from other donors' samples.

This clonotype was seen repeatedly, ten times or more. CDR3 in DNA: TGTGCCAGCAGGAAAGACCGAGAGACCCAGTACTTC. It translates to CASRKDRETQYF. The chain couples TRBV11-2 to TRBJ2-5; D call uncertain. Trimming took 6 bases from V and 4 from J, leaving 9 bases between them. Germline V gives CDR1 SGHAT, CDR2 FQNNGV. The CDR3 has 12 residues.

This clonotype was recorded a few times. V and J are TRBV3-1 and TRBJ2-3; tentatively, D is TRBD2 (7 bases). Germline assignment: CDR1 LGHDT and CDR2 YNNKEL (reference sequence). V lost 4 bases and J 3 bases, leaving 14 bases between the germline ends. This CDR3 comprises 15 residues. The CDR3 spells CASSPGGGGTDTQYF. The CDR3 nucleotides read TGTGCCAGCAGCCCCGGGGGCGGGGGTACAGATACGCAGTATTTT.

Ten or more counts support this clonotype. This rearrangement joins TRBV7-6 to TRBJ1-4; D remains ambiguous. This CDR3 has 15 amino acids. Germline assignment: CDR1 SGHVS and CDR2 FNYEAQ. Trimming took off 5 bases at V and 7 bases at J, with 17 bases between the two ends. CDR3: CASSPNTGGSEKLFF. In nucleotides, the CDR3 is TGTGCCAGCAGCCCAAACACCGGAGGGAGTGAAAAACTGTTTTTT.

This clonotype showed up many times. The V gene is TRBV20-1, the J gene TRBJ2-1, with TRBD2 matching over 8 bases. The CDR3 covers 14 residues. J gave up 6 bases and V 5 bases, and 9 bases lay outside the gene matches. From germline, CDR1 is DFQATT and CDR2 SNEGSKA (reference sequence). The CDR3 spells CSALPGLVFNEQFF. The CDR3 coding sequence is TGCAGTGCTCTCCCGGGACTAGTCTTCAATGAGCAGTTCTTC.

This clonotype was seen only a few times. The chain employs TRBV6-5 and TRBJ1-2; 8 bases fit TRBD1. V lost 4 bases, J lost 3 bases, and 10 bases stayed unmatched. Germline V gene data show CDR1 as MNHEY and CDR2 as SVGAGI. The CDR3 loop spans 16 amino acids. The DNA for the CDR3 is TGTGCCAGCAGTTCCCATACTACAGGGGGTCACTATGGCTACACCTTC. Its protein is CASSSHTTGGHYGYTF.

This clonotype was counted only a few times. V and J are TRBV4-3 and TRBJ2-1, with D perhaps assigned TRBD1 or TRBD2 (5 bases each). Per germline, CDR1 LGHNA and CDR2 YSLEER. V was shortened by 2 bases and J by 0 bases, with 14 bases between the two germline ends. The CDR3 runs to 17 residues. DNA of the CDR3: TGCGCCAGCAGCCAAACCACCGGGACCGACTCCTACAATGAGCAGTTCTTC. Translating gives CASSQTTGTDSYNEQFF.

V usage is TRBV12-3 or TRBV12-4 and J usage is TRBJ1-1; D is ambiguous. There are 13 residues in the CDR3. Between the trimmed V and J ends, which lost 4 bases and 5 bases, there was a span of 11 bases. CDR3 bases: TGTGCCAGCAGTTCCCGTATGGCTACTGAAGCTTTCTTT. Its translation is CASSSRMATEAFF.

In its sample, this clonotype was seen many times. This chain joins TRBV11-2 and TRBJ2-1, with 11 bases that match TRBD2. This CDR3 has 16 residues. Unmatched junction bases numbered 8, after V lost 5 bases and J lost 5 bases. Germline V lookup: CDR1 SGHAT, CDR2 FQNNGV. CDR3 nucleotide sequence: TGTGCCAGCAGCGGCCGGGGGACTAGCGGAAACAATGAGCAGTTCTTC. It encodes CASSGRGTSGNNEQFF. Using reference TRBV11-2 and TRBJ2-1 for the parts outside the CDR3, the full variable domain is EAGVAQSPRYKIIEKRQSVAFWCNPISGHATLYWYQQILGQGPKLLIQFQNNGVVDDSQLPKDRFSAERLKGVDSTLKIQPAKLEDSAVYLCASSGRGTSGNNEQFFGPGTRLTVL.

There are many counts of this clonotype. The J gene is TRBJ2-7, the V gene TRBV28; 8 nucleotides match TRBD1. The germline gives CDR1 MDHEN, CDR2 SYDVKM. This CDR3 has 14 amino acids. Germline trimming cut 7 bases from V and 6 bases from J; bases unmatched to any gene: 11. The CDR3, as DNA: TGTGCCAGCACCCCGGGACAGGTTTACTCCGAGCAGTACGTC. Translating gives CASTPGQVYSEQYV.

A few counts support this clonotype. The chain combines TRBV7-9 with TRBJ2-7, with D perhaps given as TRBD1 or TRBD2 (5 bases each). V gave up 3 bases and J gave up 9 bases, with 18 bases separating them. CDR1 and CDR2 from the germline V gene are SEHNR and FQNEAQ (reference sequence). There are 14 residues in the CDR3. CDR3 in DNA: TGTGCCAGCAGCTTGGGACCGGGTGGGGGTTGGCAGTACTTC. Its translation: CASSLGPGGGWQYF.

The CDR3 bases are TGTGCCTGGAGTCTAATTCGAGGGGACAGGGGAGAGACCCAGTACTTC. Its translation: CAWSLIRGDRGETQYF. The rearrangement uses TRBV30 and TRBJ2-5, with 10 bases fitting TRBD1. The germline gives CDR1 GTSNPN, CDR2 SVGIG (reference sequence). V trimming: 2 bases; J trimming: 4 bases; junction bases outside the gene matches: 10. The CDR3 is made up of 16 amino acids.

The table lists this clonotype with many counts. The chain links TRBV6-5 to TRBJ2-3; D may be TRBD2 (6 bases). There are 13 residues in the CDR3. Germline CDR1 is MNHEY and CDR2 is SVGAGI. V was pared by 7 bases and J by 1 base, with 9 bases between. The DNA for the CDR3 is TGTGCCAGCACCGCTAGCGGCACAGATACGCAGTATTTT. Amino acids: CASTASGTDTQYF.

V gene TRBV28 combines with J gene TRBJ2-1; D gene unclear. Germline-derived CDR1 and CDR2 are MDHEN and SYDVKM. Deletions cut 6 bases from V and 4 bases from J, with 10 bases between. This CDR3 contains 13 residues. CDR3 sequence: CASSSTAYNEQFF. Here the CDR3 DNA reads TGTGCCAGCAGCTCCACAGCTTACAATGAGCAGTTCTTC.